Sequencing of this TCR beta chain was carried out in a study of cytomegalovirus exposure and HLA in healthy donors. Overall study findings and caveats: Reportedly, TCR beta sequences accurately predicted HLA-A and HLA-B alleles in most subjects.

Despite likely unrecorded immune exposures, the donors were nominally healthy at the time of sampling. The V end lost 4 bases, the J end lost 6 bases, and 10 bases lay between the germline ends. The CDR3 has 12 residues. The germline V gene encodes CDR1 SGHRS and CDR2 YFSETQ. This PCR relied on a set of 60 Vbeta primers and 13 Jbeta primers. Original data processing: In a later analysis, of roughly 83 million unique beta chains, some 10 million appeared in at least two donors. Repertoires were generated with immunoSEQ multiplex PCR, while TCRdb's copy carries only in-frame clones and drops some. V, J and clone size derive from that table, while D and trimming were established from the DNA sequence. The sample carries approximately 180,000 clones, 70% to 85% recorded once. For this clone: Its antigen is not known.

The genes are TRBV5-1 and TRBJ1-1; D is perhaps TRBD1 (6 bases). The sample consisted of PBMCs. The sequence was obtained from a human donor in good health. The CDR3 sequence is CASSGGSPEAFF. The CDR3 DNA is TGCGCCAGCAGCGGGGGCAGTCCTGAAGCTTTCTTT.